The subject of this entry is one T cell receptor beta chain. Its specificity is unknown. An end of the junction does not agree with germline; a read error may underlie this. The data derive from a study of cytomegalovirus exposure and HLA in healthy donors. The study's findings and limits: Links to common viral pathogens appeared, in a later analysis, for several of the most significant clusters.

Germline V gives CDR1 SGHRS, CDR2 YFSETQ. This CDR3 has 16 residues. PCR involved 60 Vbeta and 13 Jbeta primers. Profiled with immunoSEQ multiplex PCR; TCRdb holds only in-frame clones, not every one. The profile shows roughly 90,000 clones, 82% of them singletons. The sequence was obtained from a man aged 25 to 45 in good health and CMV-seropositive. The V call is TRBV5-1, the J call TRBJ2-4, with 13 bases identical to TRBD2. Material: PBMCs. The DNA for the CDR3 is TGCGCCAGCAGCTCCGGACTAGCGGGAGCCCAAAACATTCAGTACTTC. Residues: CASSSGLAGAQNIQYF.